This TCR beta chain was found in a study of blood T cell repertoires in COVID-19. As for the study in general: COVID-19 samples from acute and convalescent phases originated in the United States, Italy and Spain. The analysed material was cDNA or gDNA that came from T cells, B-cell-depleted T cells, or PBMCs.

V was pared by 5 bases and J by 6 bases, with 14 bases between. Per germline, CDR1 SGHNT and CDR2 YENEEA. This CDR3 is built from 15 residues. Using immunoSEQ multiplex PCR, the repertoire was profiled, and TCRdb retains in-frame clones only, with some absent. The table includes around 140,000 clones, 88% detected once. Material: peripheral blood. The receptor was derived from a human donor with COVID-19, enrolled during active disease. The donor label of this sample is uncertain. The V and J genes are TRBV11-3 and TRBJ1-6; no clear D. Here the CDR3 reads CASSAEGQFNSPLHF. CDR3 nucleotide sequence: TGTGCCAGCAGCGCCGAGGGTCAGTTTAATTCACCCCTCCACTTT.